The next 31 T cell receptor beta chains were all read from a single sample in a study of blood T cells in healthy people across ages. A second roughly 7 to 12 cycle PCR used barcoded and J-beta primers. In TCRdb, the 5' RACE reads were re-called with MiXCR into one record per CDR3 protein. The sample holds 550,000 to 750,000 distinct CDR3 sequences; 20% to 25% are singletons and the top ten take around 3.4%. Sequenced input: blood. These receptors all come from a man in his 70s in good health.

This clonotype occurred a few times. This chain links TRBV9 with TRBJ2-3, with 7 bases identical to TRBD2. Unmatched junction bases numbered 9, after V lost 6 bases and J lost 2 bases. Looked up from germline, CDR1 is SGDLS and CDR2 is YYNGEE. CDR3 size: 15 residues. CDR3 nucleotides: TGTGCCAGCACCCCAGAAGCGGGGATCACAGATACGCAGTATTTT. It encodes CASTPEAGITDTQYF.

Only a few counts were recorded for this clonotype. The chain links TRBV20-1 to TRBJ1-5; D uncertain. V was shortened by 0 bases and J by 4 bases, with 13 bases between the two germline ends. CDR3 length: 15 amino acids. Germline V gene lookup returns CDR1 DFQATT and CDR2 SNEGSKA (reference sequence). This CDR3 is CSARDPLAPNQPQHF. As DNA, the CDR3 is TGCAGTGCTAGAGATCCGTTGGCACCTAATCAGCCCCAGCATTTT.

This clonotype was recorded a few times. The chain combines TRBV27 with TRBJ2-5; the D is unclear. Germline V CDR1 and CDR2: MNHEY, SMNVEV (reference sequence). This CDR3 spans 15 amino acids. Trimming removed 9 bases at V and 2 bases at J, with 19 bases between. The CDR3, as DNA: TGTGCCAGACTGACTCGGGCCCACGTACAAGAGACCCAGTACTTC. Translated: CARLTRAHVQETQYF.

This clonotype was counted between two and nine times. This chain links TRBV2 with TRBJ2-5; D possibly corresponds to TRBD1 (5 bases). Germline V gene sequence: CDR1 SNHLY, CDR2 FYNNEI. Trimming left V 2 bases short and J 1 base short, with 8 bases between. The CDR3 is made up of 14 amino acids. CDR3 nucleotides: TGTGCCAGCAGTGAACAGGGTACCCAAGAGACCCAGTACTTC. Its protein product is CASSEQGTQETQYF.

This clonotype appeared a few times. Here the CDR3 reads CASSYLGSGSNEQFF. In nucleotides, the CDR3 is TGTGCCAGCAGTTACCTGGGAAGCGGGAGCAATGAGCAGTTCTTC. The chain uses TRBV6-6 and TRBJ2-1; 8 bases map to TRBD2. V lost 2 bases, J lost 6 bases, and 6 bases stayed unmatched. Germline V CDR1 and CDR2: MNHNY, SVGAGI (reference sequence). The CDR3 extends over 15 amino acids.

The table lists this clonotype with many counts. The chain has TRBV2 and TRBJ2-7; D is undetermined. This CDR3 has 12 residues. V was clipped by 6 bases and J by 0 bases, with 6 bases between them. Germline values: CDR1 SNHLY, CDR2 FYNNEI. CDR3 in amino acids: CASRSSSYEQYF. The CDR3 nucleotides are TGTGCCAGCAGATCAAGCTCCTACGAGCAGTACTTC. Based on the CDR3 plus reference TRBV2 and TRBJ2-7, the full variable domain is EPEVTQTPSHQVTQMGQEVILRCVPISNHLYFYWYRQILGQKVEFLVSFYNNEISEKSEIFDDQFSVERPDGSNFTLKIRSTKLEDSAMYFCASRSSSYEQYFGPGTRLTVT.

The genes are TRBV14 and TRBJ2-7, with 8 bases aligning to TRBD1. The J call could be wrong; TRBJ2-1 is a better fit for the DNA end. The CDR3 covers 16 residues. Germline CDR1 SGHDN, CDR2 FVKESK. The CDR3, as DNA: TGTGCCAGCAGCCAACTGACAGGGGCCAATTCCAATGAGCAGTTCTTC. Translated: CASSQLTGANSNEQFF.

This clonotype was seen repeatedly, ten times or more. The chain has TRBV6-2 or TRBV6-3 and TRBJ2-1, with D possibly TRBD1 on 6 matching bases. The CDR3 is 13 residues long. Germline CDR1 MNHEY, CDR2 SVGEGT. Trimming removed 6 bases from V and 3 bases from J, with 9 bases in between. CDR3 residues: CASRDSFYNEQFF. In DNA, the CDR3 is TGTGCCAGCAGGGACAGTTTCTACAATGAGCAGTTCTTC.

The CDR3 protein is CASSKAPGVGDSPLHF. As DNA, the CDR3 is TGTGCCAGCAGCAAAGCCCCAGGGGTGGGGGATTCACCCCTCCACTTT. The chain recombines TRBV21-1 with TRBJ1-6; TRBD1 is taken as the D call from the table, unchecked against the DNA. TRBV21-1 is listed as a pseudogene. This CDR3 comprises 16 residues.

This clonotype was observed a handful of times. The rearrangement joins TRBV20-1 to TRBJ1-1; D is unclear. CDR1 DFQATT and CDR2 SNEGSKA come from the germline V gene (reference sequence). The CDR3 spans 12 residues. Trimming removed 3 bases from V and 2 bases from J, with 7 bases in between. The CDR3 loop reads CSASQPNTEAFF. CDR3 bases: TGCAGTGCTAGTCAGCCAAACACTGAAGCTTTCTTT.

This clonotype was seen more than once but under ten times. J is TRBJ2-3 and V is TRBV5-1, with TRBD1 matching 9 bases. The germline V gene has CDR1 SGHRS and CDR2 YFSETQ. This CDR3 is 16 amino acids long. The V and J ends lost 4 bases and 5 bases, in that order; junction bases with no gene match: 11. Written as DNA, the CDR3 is TGCGCCAGCAGCCTAGGCGGGACAGGGTACCAAGATACGCAGTATTTT. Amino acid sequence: CASSLGGTGYQDTQYF.

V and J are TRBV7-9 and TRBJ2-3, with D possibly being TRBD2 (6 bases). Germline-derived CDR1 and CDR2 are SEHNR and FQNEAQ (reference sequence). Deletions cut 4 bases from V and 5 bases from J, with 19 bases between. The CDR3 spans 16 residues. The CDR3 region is CASSSRAGWGGDTQYF. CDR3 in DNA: TGTGCCAGCAGCTCCCGGGCAGGGTGGGGAGGAGATACGCAGTATTTT. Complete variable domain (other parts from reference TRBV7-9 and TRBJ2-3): DTGVSQNPRHKITKRGQNVTFRCDPISEHNRLYWYRQTLGQGPEFLTYFQNEAQLEKSRLLSDRFSAERPKGSFSTLEIQRTEQGDSAMYLCASSSRAGWGGDTQYFGPGTRLTVL.

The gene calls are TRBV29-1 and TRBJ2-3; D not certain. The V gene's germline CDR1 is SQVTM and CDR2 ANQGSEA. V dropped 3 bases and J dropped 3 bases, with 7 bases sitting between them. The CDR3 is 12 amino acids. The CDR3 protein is CSVERRTDTQYF. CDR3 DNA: TGCAGCGTTGAGCGTCGGACAGATACGCAGTATTTT.

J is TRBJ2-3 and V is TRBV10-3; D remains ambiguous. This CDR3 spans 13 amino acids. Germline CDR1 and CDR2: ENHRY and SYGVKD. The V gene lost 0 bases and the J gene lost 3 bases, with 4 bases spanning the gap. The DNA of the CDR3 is TGTGCCATCAGTGAGTCAGGGACAGATACGCAGTATTTT. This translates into CAISESGTDTQYF.

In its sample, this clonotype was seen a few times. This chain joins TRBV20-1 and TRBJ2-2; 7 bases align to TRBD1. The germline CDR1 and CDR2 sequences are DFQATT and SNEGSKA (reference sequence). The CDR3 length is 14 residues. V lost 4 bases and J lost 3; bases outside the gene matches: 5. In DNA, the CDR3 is TGCAGTGCTACAGGGGGAGCGGACACCGGGGAGCTGTTTTTT. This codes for CSATGGADTGELFF.

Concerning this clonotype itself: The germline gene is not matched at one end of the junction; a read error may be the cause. The CDR3 sequence: CVSTEAGLAYEQYF. The CDR3 DNA is TGTGTCAGCACCGAAGCGGGACTTGCCTACGAGCAGTACTTC. The rearrangement joins TRBV6-2 or TRBV6-3 to TRBJ2-7; 7 bases line up with TRBD2. CDR3 length: 14 amino acids. Germline loops: CDR1 MNHEY, CDR2 SVGEGT.

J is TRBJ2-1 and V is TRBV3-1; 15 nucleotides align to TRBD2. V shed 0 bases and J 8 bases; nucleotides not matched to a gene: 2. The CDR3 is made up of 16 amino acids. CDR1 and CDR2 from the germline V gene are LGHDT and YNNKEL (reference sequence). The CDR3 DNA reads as TGTGCCAGCAGCCAAGAGGGACTAGCGGGAGGCTATGAGCAGTTCTTC. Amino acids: CASSQEGLAGGYEQFF.

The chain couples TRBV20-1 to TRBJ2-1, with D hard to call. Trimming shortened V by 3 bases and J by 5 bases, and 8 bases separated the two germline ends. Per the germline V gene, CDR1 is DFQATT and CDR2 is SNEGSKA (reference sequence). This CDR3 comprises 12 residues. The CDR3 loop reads CSASFPDNEQFF. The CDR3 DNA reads TGCAGTGCTAGTTTCCCGGACAATGAGCAGTTCTTC.

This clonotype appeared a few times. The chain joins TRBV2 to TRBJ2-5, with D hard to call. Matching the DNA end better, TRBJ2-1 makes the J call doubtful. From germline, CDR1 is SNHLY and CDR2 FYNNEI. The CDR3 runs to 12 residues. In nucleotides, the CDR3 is TGTGCCAGCAGGGAAAGTATCAATGAGCAGTTCTTC. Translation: CASRESINEQFF.

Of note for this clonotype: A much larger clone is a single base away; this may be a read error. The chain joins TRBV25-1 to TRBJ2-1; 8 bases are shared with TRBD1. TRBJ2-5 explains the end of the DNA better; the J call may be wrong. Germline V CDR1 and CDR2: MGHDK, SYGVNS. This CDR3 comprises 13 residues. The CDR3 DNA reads TGTGCCTGCAGTGAGACAGGGGAGGAGACCCAGTACTTC. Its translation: CACSETGEETQYF.

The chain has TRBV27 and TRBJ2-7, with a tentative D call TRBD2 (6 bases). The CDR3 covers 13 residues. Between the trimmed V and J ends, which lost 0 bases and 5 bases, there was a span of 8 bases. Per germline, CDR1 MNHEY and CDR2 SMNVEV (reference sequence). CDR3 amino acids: CASSLSGGHEQYF. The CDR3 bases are TGTGCCAGCAGTTTATCGGGGGGACACGAGCAGTACTTC.

The CDR3 sequence: CATSRDWTGSYTQYF. DNA of the CDR3: TGTGCCACCAGCAGAGATTGGACAGGGAGTTATACGCAGTATTTT. The gene calls are TRBV15 and TRBJ2-3, with TRBD1 matching 8 bases. V lost 0 bases to trimming and J lost 7 bases; unmatched junction nucleotides: 6. This CDR3 region has 15 residues. Per germline, CDR1 LNHNV and CDR2 YYDKDF (reference sequence).

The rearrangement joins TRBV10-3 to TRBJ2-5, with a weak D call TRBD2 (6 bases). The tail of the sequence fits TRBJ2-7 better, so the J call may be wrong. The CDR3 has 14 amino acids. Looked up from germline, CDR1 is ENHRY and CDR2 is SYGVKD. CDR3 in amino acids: CAISGDWGTYEQYF. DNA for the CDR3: TGTGCCATCAGTGGGGACTGGGGAACCTACGAGCAGTACTTC.

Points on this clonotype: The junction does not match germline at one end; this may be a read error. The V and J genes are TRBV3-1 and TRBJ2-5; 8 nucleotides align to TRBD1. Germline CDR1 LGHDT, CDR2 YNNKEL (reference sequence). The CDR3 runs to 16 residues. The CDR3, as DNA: TGTGCCAGCAGCCAAGAAGATGACAGGGGTCAAGAGACCCGGTACTTC. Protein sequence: CASSQEDDRGQETRYF.

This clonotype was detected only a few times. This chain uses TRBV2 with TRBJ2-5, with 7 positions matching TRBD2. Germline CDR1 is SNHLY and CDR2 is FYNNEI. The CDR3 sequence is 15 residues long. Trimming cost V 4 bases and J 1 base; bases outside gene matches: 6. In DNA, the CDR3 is TGTGCCAGCAGTGGAGTGGCTAGCGGCCAAGAGACCCAGTACTTC. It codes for CASSGVASGQETQYF.

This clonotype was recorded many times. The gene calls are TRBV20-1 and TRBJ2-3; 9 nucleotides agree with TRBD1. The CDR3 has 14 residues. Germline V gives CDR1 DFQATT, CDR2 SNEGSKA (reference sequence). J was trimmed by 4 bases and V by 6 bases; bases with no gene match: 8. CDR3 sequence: CSAPGTGQPDTQYF. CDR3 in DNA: TGCAGTGCCCCCGGGACAGGGCAGCCAGATACGCAGTATTTT.

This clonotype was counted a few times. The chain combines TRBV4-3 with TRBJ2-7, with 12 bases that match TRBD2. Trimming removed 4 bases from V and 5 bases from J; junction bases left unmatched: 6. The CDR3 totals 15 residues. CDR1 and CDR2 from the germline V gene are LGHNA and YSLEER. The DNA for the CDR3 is TGCGCCAGCAGCCTGCGACTAGCGGGAGTGGACGAGCAGTACTTC. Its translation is CASSLRLAGVDEQYF.

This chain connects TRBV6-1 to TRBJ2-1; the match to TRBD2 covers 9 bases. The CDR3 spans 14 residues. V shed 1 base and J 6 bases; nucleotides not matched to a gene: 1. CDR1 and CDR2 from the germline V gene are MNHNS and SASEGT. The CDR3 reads CASSEVGLANEQFF. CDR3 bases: TGTGCCAGCAGTGAAGTGGGACTAGCCAATGAGCAGTTCTTC.

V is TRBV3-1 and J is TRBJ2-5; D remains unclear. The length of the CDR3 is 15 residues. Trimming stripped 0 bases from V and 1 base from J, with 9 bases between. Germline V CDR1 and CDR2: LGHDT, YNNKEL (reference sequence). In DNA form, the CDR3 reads TGTGCCAGCAGCCAAGAGGGATTTTTCCAAGAGACCCAGTACTTC. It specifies CASSQEGFFQETQYF.

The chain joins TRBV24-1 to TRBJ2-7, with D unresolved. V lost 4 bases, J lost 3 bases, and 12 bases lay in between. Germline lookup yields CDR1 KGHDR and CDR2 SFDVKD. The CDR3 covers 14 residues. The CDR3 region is CATSDPGPLYEQYF. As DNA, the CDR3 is TGTGCCACCAGTGACCCGGGCCCCCTCTACGAGCAGTACTTC.

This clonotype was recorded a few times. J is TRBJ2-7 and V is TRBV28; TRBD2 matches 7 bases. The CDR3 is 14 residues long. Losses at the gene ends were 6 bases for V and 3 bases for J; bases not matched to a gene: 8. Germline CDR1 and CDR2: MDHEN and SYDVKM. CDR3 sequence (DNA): TGTGCCAGCAGCTTGGCTAGCGGCGTCTACGAGCAGTACTTC. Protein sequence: CASSLASGVYEQYF.